A single sample gave rise to the 13 T cell receptor beta chains below, sequenced in a study of blood T cell repertoires in COVID-19. TCRdb's copy holds only in-frame clones and misses some; the assay was immunoSEQ multiplex PCR. In the table there are fewer than 400,000 clones, 85% to 90% of which are singletons. The sequenced sample was PBMCs or T cells enriched from blood (not recorded which). These receptors all stem from a man aged 25-45 years who had recovered from COVID-19.

The rearrangement joins TRBV25-1 to TRBJ1-2, with 7 bases matching TRBD1. Germline V gene data show CDR1 as MGHDK and CDR2 as SYGVNS. The ends lost 3 bases at V and 0 bases at J; junction bases unmatched: 4. The CDR3 length is 15 residues. The CDR3 DNA reads as TGTGCCAGCAGTGACCCCGGGACAGCTAACTATGGCTACACCTTC. Protein: CASSDPGTANYGYTF.

The V call is TRBV5-1, the J call TRBJ1-6, with 10 nucleotides matching TRBD1. The V gene end was trimmed by 5 bases and the J gene end by 7 bases; junction bases not matched to a gene: 6. The germline V gene encodes CDR1 SGHRS and CDR2 YFSETQ. The CDR3 is 15 amino acids. CDR3 nucleotides: TGCGCCAGCAGACTGACAGGGGGCGCGAATTCACCCCTCCACTTT. Its translation is CASRLTGGANSPLHF.

This chain links TRBV7-2 with TRBJ2-7; 10 bases align to TRBD2. CDR1 is SGHTA, CDR2 FQGNSA, per germline. J was trimmed by 4 bases and V by 5 bases; bases with no gene match: 8. The CDR3 consists of 15 residues. CDR3 in amino acids: CASSMGLATRYEQYF. CDR3 DNA sequence: TGTGCCAGCAGCATGGGACTAGCGACTCGGTACGAGCAGTACTTC. Full variable domain (rest looked up from reference TRBV7-2 and TRBJ2-7): GAGVSQSPSNKVTEKGKDVELRCDPISGHTALYWYRQSLGQGLEFLIYFQGNSAPDKSGLPSDRFSAERTGGSVSTLTIQRTQQEDSAVYLCASSMGLATRYEQYFGPGTRLTVT.

This chain links TRBV6-6 with TRBJ2-2; 8 bases are a match to TRBD1. Per germline, CDR1 MNHNY and CDR2 SVGAGI (reference sequence). This CDR3 comprises 16 residues. J lost 4 bases, V lost 0 bases, and 4 bases had no gene match. The CDR3 is CASSYSQGALTGELFF. In DNA form, the CDR3 reads TGTGCCAGCAGTTACTCCCAGGGGGCGCTCACCGGGGAGCTGTTTTTT.

The gene calls are TRBV7-2 and TRBJ2-5; 13 nucleotides align to TRBD2. This CDR3 region has 17 residues. CDR1 SGHTA and CDR2 FQGNSA come from the germline V gene. The V segment lost 5 bases and the J segment 4 bases; nucleotides outside the gene matches: 10. The CDR3 protein is CASSPRTSGSRGETQYF. In nucleotides, the CDR3 is TGTGCCAGCAGCCCCCGGACTAGCGGGAGTCGGGGAGAGACCCAGTACTTC.

This clone came up once. The V gene is TRBV16, the J gene TRBJ1-2; perhaps TRBD1 as D (6 bases). The V gene lost 4 bases and the J gene lost 6 bases, with 18 bases spanning the gap. Looked up from germline, CDR1 is KGHSY and CDR2 is FQNENV. The CDR3 covers 15 residues. The CDR3 here is CASSPSWTEEDGYTF. In nucleotides, the CDR3 is TGTGCCAGCAGCCCGTCGTGGACAGAGGAGGATGGCTACACCTTC.

This clone has just a few counts. The chain carries TRBV14 and TRBJ2-7; 12 bases align to TRBD2. V was pared by 5 bases and J by 3 bases, with 8 bases of the junction left unmatched. Germline-derived CDR1 and CDR2 are SGHDN and FVKESK. The CDR3 is 16 residues long. For the CDR3, the DNA is TGTGCCAGCAGCTCTTTGACTAGCGGGAGACACTACGAGCAGTACTTC. It specifies CASSSLTSGRHYEQYF.

J is TRBJ2-7 and V is TRBV15; 7 positions match TRBD2. CDR3 size: 14 residues. CDR1 is LNHNV, CDR2 YYDKDF, per germline (reference sequence). The trim removed 3 bases at V and 2 bases at J, leaving 4 bases unmatched. In DNA form, the CDR3 reads TGTGCCACCAGCAGTGAGCGGGGAACCTACGAGCAGTACTTC. Translating it yields CATSSERGTYEQYF.

V is TRBV15 and J is TRBJ2-7; 10 bases map to TRBD2. The germline gives CDR1 LNHNV, CDR2 YYDKDF (reference sequence). This CDR3 is 19 amino acids long. The J segment lost 3 bases and the V segment lost 4 bases, leaving 18 bases of the junction unmatched. The CDR3 DNA sequence: TGTGCCACCAGCACCCGACAGGGCCGTGGGGGACTAGCGTTCTACGAGCAGTACTTC. This translates into CATSTRQGRGGLAFYEQYF.

This chain uses TRBV27 with TRBJ1-1, with a tentative D call TRBD1 (6 bases). V was pared by 5 bases and J by 4 bases, with 14 bases between. The CDR3 loop spans 14 amino acids. CDR1 is MNHEY and CDR2 is SMNVEV in the germline V gene (reference sequence). CDR3 DNA sequence: TGTGCCAGCAGTCTAACAGGGACGGGCACTGAAGCTTTCTTT. Translation: CASSLTGTGTEAFF.

This chain joins TRBV5-4 and TRBJ2-7; 8 bases align to TRBD1. V lost 2 bases to trimming and J lost 7 bases; unmatched junction nucleotides: 8. There are 14 residues in the CDR3. Germline loops: CDR1 SGHNT, CDR2 YYREEE (reference sequence). CDR3 loop: CASSFGQGAREQYF. The CDR3 DNA reads TGTGCCAGCAGCTTCGGGCAGGGGGCGCGAGAGCAGTACTTC.

The V gene is TRBV28, the J gene TRBJ2-7; 7 bases align to TRBD1. J was trimmed by 4 bases and V by 4 bases; bases with no gene match: 4. From germline, CDR1 is MDHEN and CDR2 SYDVKM. This CDR3 has 13 amino acids. In DNA, the CDR3 is TGTGCCAGCAGTTATTTACAGGGGTACGAGCAGTACTTC. Protein product: CASSYLQGYEQYF.

This clone was seen a handful of times. The V gene is TRBV4-1, the J gene TRBJ2-1, with 12 bases that match TRBD2. Germline CDR1 MGHRA, CDR2 YSYEKL. V was clipped by 0 bases and J by 0 bases; unmatched bases: 12. The CDR3 consists of 21 residues. As DNA, the CDR3 is TGCGCCAGCAGCCAAGAAACCCAAGAGTCTAGCGGGAGGGGCTCCTACAATGAGCAGTTCTTC. Translation: CASSQETQESSGRGSYNEQFF.